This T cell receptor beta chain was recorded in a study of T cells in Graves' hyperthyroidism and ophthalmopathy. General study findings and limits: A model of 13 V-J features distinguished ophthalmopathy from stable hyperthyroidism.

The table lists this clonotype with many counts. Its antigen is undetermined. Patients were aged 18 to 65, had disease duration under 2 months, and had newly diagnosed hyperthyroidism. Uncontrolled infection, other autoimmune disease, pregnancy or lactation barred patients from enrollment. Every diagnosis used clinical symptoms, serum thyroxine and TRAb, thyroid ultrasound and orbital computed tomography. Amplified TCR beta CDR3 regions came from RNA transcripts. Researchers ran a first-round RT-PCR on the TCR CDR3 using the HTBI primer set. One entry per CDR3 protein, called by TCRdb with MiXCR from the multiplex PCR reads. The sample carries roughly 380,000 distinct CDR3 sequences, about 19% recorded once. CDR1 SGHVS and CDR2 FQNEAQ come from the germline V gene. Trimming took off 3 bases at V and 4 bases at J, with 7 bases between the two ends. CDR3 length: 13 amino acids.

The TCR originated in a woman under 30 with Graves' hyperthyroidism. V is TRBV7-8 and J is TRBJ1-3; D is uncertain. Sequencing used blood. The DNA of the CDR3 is TGTGCCAGCAGCTTGGCAGGCGGAAACACCATATATTTT. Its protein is CASSLAGGNTIYF. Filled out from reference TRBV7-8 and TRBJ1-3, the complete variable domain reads GAGVSQSPRYKVAKRGQDVALRCDPISGHVSLFWYQQALGQGPEFLTYFQNEAQLDKSGLPSDRFFAERPEGSVSTLKIQRTQQEDSAVYLCASSLAGGNTIYFGEGSWLTVV.